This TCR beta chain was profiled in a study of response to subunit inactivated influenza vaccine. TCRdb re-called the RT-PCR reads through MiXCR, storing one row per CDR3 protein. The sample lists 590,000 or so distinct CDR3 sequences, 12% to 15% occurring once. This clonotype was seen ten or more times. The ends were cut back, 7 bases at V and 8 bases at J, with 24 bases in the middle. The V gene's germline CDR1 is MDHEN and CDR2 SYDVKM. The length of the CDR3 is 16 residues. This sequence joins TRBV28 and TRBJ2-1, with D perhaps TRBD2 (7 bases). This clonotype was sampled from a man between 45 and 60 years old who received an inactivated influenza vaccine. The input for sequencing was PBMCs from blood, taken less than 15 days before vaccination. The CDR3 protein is CASTDWGGPYFHEQFF. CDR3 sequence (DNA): TGTGCCAGCACCGACTGGGGGGGCCCATATTTCCATGAGCAGTTCTTC.